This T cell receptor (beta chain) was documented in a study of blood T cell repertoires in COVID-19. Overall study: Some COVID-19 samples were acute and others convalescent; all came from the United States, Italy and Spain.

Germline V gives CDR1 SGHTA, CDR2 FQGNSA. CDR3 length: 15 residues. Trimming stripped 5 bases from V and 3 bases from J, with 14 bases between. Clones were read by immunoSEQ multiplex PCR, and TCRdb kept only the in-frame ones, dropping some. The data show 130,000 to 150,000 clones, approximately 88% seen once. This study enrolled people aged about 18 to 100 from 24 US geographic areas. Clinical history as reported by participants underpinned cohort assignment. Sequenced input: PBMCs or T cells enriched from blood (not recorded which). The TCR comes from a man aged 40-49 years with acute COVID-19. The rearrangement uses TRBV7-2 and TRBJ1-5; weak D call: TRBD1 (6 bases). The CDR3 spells CASSPGGSLNQPQHF. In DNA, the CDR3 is TGTGCCAGCAGCCCTGGGGGCAGTCTCAATCAGCCCCAGCATTTT.